Listed here are 26 T cell receptor beta chains from one sample, sequenced in a study of shared clonotypes between healthy human individuals (dated by TCRdb to the early 2020s). Library preparation was by the immunoSEQ multiplex PCR assay. In TCRdb, the immuneACCESS table is reduced to in-frame sequences with V and J assigned. These tables do not hold every clone; where another copy was compared, an unresolved V gene accounts for under half, and the others remain unexplained. The sample records about 1 million clones, about 77% of which are singletons. The ten biggest clones cover approximately 1.5% of the sample. Input material: memory CD4+ T cells sorted from blood. The cell subset or site label of this sample denotes: CD45RA-negative fraction. These receptors all come from a man between 18 and 35 years old in good health.

In its sample, this clone was seen once. J is TRBJ2-2 and V is TRBV5-1; 7 bases map to TRBD1. Trimming cost V 5 bases and J 3 bases; bases outside gene matches: 16. In germline, CDR1 is SGHRS, CDR2 YFSETQ. The CDR3 loop spans 18 amino acids. In DNA form, the CDR3 reads TGCGCCAGCAGTTGGCCCGAGGTAGGGGGCGCGGACACCGGGGAGCTGTTTTTT. Translation: CASSWPEVGGADTGELFF.

The genes are TRBV11-2 and TRBJ2-5, with D unresolved. Germline CDR1 SGHAT, CDR2 FQNNGV. This CDR3 spans 13 amino acids. V lost 1 base, J lost 5 bases, and 8 bases lay in between. CDR3 protein: CASSLAGRETQYF. The CDR3 nucleotides read TGTGCCAGCAGCTTAGCGGGTAGGGAGACCCAGTACTTC. The full variable domain, with the rest looked up from reference TRBV11-2 and TRBJ2-5, is EAGVAQSPRYKIIEKRQSVAFWCNPISGHATLYWYQQILGQGPKLLIQFQNNGVVDDSQLPKDRFSAERLKGVDSTLKIQPAKLEDSAVYLCASSLAGRETQYFGPGTRLLVL.

A remark on this clone: Other nucleotide sequences in the sample specify the same CDR3. The chain employs TRBV7-9 and TRBJ2-5, with 7 bases identical to TRBD2. This CDR3 has 15 amino acids. Germline V gives CDR1 SEHNR, CDR2 FQNEAQ (reference sequence). J gave up 1 base and V 1 base, and 3 bases lay outside the gene matches. The CDR3 DNA sequence: TGTGCCAGCAGCTTAGGAGCGGGGACCCAAGAGACCCAGTACTTC. As protein: CASSLGAGTQETQYF. Looking up the rest from reference TRBV7-9 and TRBJ2-5 gives the full variable domain: DTGVSQNPRHKITKRGQNVTFRCDPISEHNRLYWYRQTLGQGPEFLTYFQNEAQLEKSRLLSDRFSAERPKGSFSTLEIQRTEQGDSAMYLCASSLGAGTQETQYFGPGTRLLVL.

This clone was found once. This sequence joins TRBV5-1 and TRBJ2-1; TRBD2 aligns across 9 bases. CDR3 length: 15 amino acids. CDR1 SGHRS and CDR2 YFSETQ come from the germline V gene. V trimming: 0 bases; J trimming: 9 bases; junction bases outside the gene matches: 7. The CDR3 DNA reads TGCGCCAGCAGCTTGGAGGTTAGCGGGAGAGCTGAGCAGTTCTTC. This codes for CASSLEVSGRAEQFF.

The J gene is TRBJ1-2, the V gene TRBV6-5; the D is unclear. CDR1 and CDR2 (germline): MNHEY, SVGAGI. This CDR3 has 13 amino acids. Trimming removed 0 bases from V and 10 bases from J, with 12 bases in between. CDR3 DNA sequence: TGTGCCAGCAGTTACTCGATTATGGATACCTACACCTTC. Translated: CASSYSIMDTYTF.

With regard to this clone: At the DNA level, this CDR3 is encoded by other sequences in the same sample as well. The chain recombines TRBV5-1 with TRBJ2-3; D remains unclear. CDR1 and CDR2 from the germline V gene are SGHRS and YFSETQ. This CDR3 has 13 amino acids. V lost 4 bases, J lost 1 base, and 7 bases lay in between. The CDR3 DNA reads as TGCGCCAGCAGCCTCCCCGGCACAGATACGCAGTATTTT. Encoded protein: CASSLPGTDTQYF.

The V gene is TRBV5-4, the J gene TRBJ1-2; the D is unclear. CDR1 SGHNT and CDR2 YYREEE come from the germline V gene (reference sequence). The CDR3 totals 16 residues. Trimming stripped 2 bases from V and 3 bases from J, with 17 bases between. CDR3 DNA sequence: TGTGCCAGCAGCTTTGGCGCGACCAGTATTGACTATGGCTACACCTTC. Translation gives CASSFGATSIDYGYTF.

The chain carries TRBV30 and TRBJ2-5; 7 bases align to TRBD2. CDR1 and CDR2 from the germline V gene are GTSNPN and SVGIG (reference sequence). The CDR3 length is 18 residues. The trim removed 6 bases at V and 2 bases at J, leaving 21 bases unmatched. Here the CDR3 DNA reads TGTGCCTGCACACCCCCGGGACTATGGGTCATGAGGCAAGAGACCCAGTACTTC. Its translation: CACTPPGLWVMRQETQYF.

This clone was counted only a few times. This rearrangement joins TRBV6-5 to TRBJ2-1; 8 positions match TRBD1. The CDR3 loop spans 15 amino acids. V lost 6 bases and J lost 7; bases outside the gene matches: 11. Per germline, CDR1 MNHEY and CDR2 SVGAGI. Written as DNA, the CDR3 is TGTGCCAGCAGATTGAACCGGGACAGGAGTAATGAGCAGTTCTTC. It specifies CASRLNRDRSNEQFF.

For this clone: One junction end disagrees with the germline gene, perhaps due to a read error. The rearrangement links TRBV5-4 to TRBJ1-6; TRBD1 aligns across 8 bases. The CDR3 spans 15 residues. CDR1 and CDR2 (germline): SGHNT, YYREEE (reference sequence). CDR3 nucleotide sequence: TGTGCCAGCAGCCAAAGGACAGGGAATAATTCACCCCCCCACTTT. Residues: CASSQRTGNNSPPHF.

V gene TRBV7-6 combines with J gene TRBJ1-2; 9 nucleotides agree with TRBD1. The V gene end was trimmed by 6 bases and the J gene end by 4 bases; junction bases not matched to a gene: 3. CDR1 SGHVS and CDR2 FNYEAQ come from the germline V gene. CDR3 length equals 13 residues. CDR3 in amino acids: CASRPTGGYGYTF. The CDR3 nucleotides are TGTGCCAGCAGGCCGACAGGGGGCTATGGCTACACCTTC.

The V and J genes are TRBV30 and TRBJ1-6; D ambiguous. The CDR3 spans 11 residues. Trimming took off 4 bases at V and 5 bases at J, with 3 bases between the two ends. Looked up from germline, CDR1 is GTSNPN and CDR2 is SVGIG (reference sequence). In nucleotides, the CDR3 is TGTGCCTGGAAAAATAATTCACCCCTCCACTTT. This encodes CAWKNNSPLHF.

The V and J genes are TRBV18 and TRBJ2-7; D call uncertain. V dropped 1 base and J dropped 5 bases, with 9 bases sitting between them. Germline V gene sequence: CDR1 KGHSH, CDR2 LQKENI. The CDR3 length is 13 residues. CDR3 amino acids: CASSPHAGDEQYF. CDR3 DNA sequence: TGTGCCAGCTCACCACATGCAGGAGACGAGCAGTACTTC.

This clone was seen once. The gene calls are TRBV30 and TRBJ2-5, with D perhaps TRBD1 (5 bases). The CDR3 spans 16 residues. CDR1 and CDR2 from the germline V gene are GTSNPN and SVGIG (reference sequence). Trimming took 6 bases from V and 7 from J, leaving 27 bases between them. The CDR3 nucleotides read TGTGCCTGCCTCACCCATCCCGCAGGGATCGGTGGGACCCAGTACTTC. Residues: CACLTHPAGIGGTQYF.

The CDR3 spells CASSLNGARATEAFF. The CDR3 bases are TGTGCCAGCAGCTTGAATGGGGCGAGAGCCACTGAAGCTTTCTTT. The chain couples TRBV11-1 to TRBJ1-1, with a possible D match to TRBD1 (5 bases). CDR3 length: 15 residues. From germline, CDR1 is SGHAT and CDR2 FQDESV (reference sequence). The germline V and J ends were trimmed by 3 bases and 4 bases, with 15 bases remaining between them. The entire variable domain, with the rest obtained from reference TRBV11-1 and TRBJ1-1, is as follows: EAEVAQSPRYKITEKSQAVAFWCDPISGHATLYWYRQILGQGPELLVQFQDESVVDDSQLPKDRFSAERLKGVDSTLKIQPAELGDSAMYLCASSLNGARATEAFFGQGTRLTVV.

In this sample, this clone turned up once. The chain is built from TRBV2 and TRBJ2-1; 11 bases map to TRBD2. The CDR3 is made up of 15 amino acids. The germline V gene has CDR1 SNHLY and CDR2 FYNNEI. Trimming removed 6 bases from V and 7 bases from J; junction bases left unmatched: 8. CDR3 sequence reads: CASRETSGIMNEQFF. The DNA of the CDR3 is TGTGCCAGCAGAGAGACTAGCGGGATTATGAATGAGCAGTTCTTC. The full variable domain, completed using reference TRBV2 and TRBJ2-1, is EPEVTQTPSHQVTQMGQEVILRCVPISNHLYFYWYRQILGQKVEFLVSFYNNEISEKSEIFDDQFSVERPDGSNFTLKIRSTKLEDSAMYFCASRETSGIMNEQFFGPGTRLTVL.

This chain links TRBV7-9 with TRBJ1-5; D uncertain. This CDR3 is 16 amino acids long. Germline loops: CDR1 SEHNR, CDR2 FQNEAQ (reference sequence). The ends were cut back, 2 bases at V and 4 bases at J, with 15 bases in the middle. The CDR3, as DNA: TGTGCCAGCAGCTTATCCCGCATGGGGAGGAATCAGCCCCAGCATTTT. As protein: CASSLSRMGRNQPQHF. The entire variable domain, with the rest obtained from reference TRBV7-9 and TRBJ1-5, is as follows: DTGVSQNPRHKITKRGQNVTFRCDPISEHNRLYWYRQTLGQGPEFLTYFQNEAQLEKSRLLSDRFSAERPKGSFSTLEIQRTEQGDSAMYLCASSLSRMGRNQPQHFGDGTRLSIL.

The CDR3 DNA is TGTGCCAGCAGTTTATGGGGACAGGACTACGAGCAGTACTTC. Amino acid sequence: CASSLWGQDYEQYF. V is TRBV28 and J is TRBJ2-7; TRBD1 matches 8 bases. CDR1 is MDHEN, CDR2 SYDVKM, per germline. Losses at the gene ends were 0 bases for V and 3 bases for J; bases not matched to a gene: 1. The length of the CDR3 is 14 residues.

The chain has TRBV7-2 and TRBJ2-1; D could derive from TRBD1 or TRBD2 (6 bases each). The germline gives CDR1 SGHTA, CDR2 FQGNSA. There are 14 residues in the CDR3. The V gene lost 5 bases and the J gene lost 9 bases, with 17 bases spanning the gap. This chain's CDR3 is CASSAGGGRFEQFF. In DNA, the CDR3 is TGTGCCAGCAGCGCCGGAGGGGGGCGGTTTGAGCAGTTCTTC.

Only a few counts were recorded for this clone. This specimen includes other DNA sequences encoding the same CDR3. V gene TRBV7-2 combines with J gene TRBJ2-1; 11 bases agree with TRBD2. Germline CDR1 SGHTA, CDR2 FQGNSA. The ends lost 5 bases at V and 0 bases at J; junction bases unmatched: 3. The CDR3 covers 16 residues. CDR3 DNA sequence: TGTGCCAGCAGCCCCACTAGCGGGAGCTCCTACAATGAGCAGTTCTTC. It yields the protein CASSPTSGSSYNEQFF.

V usage is TRBV2 and J usage is TRBJ2-3, with D uncertain. CDR1 and CDR2 from the germline V gene are SNHLY and FYNNEI. The CDR3 runs 11 residues. V was pared by 6 bases and J by 4 bases, with 5 bases between. Here the CDR3 DNA reads TGTGCCAGCAGCAACCCAGATACGCAGTATTTT. This sequence encodes CASSNPDTQYF. The full variable domain, in which reference TRBV2 and TRBJ2-3 provide the parts outside the CDR3, is EPEVTQTPSHQVTQMGQEVILRCVPISNHLYFYWYRQILGQKVEFLVSFYNNEISEKSEIFDDQFSVERPDGSNFTLKIRSTKLEDSAMYFCASSNPDTQYFGPGTRLTVL.

This clone was seen a handful of times. The chain recombines TRBV9 with TRBJ2-3; 8 nucleotides match TRBD1. V lost 4 bases, J lost 15 bases, and 13 bases stayed unmatched. The CDR3 is made up of 13 amino acids. Germline CDR1 is SGDLS and CDR2 is YYNGEE. Here the CDR3 reads CASSPEPRDRQYF. DNA for the CDR3: TGTGCCAGCAGCCCGGAGCCTCGGGACAGGCAATATTTT.

About this clone itself: The same CDR3 also results from other DNA sequences found in this sample. This chain links TRBV18 with TRBJ2-7, with a weak D call TRBD2 (5 bases). Germline loops: CDR1 KGHSH, CDR2 LQKENI. Trimming pared 3 bases from V and 1 base from J, leaving 10 bases between. The CDR3 covers 14 residues. The CDR3 DNA is TGTGCCAGCTCACCCGGGGTTTCGTCCTACGAGCAGTACTTC. It codes for CASSPGVSSYEQYF. Together with reference TRBV18 and TRBJ2-7, the CDR3 gives the full variable domain: NAGVMQNPRHLVRRRGQEARLRCSPMKGHSHVYWYRQLPEEGLKFMVYLQKENIIDESGMPKERFSAEFPKEGPSILRIQQVVRGDSAAYFCASSPGVSSYEQYFGPGTRLTVT.

This chain links TRBV11-3 with TRBJ2-3; possibly TRBD1 or TRBD2 for D (5 bases each). V lost 1 base and J 5 bases, leaving 10 bases between the germline ends. CDR1 and CDR2 from the germline V gene are SGHNT and YENEEA. CDR3 size: 14 residues. The CDR3 nucleotides read TGTGCCAGCAGCTTAGGGGACCCCGAAGATACGCAGTATTTT. The encoded protein is CASSLGDPEDTQYF.

The chain has TRBV6-1 and TRBJ2-2; D ambiguous. The germline CDR1 and CDR2 sequences are MNHNS and SASEGT. This CDR3 contains 16 residues. V lost 2 bases to trimming and J lost 7 bases, with 17 bases between them. The chain's CDR3 is CASSESRWATHGELFF. The CDR3 coding sequence is TGTGCCAGCAGTGAATCTCGCTGGGCCACCCACGGGGAGCTGTTTTTT.

The table lists this clone with a few counts. The chain carries TRBV5-1 and TRBJ2-5; TRBD1 might be the D (6 bases). Trimming shortened V by 1 base and J by 5 bases, and 12 bases separated the two germline ends. Germline CDR1 and CDR2: SGHRS and YFSETQ. The CDR3 loop spans 14 amino acids. The CDR3 is CASSLIPGDETQYF. The CDR3 DNA sequence: TGCGCCAGCAGCTTGATACCAGGGGATGAGACCCAGTACTTC.